This TCR beta chain appears in the sequencing data of a study of response to subunit inactivated influenza vaccine listed by TCRdb under 2018. Regarding the study in general: Deep quantitative profiling of the T cell receptor repertoire was used in the study to follow responses to a trivalent subunit inactivated influenza vaccine. The investigation overall reported the following: According to the authors, only a limited number of new T cells may be recruited by each seasonal influenza vaccination.

The sample holds many counts of this clonotype. There is no known antigen for this receptor. The input lacks base qualities; no much larger clone sits a single base away. The germline ends are 8 bases apart after V is trimmed by 1 base and J by 2 bases. The CDR3 sequence holds 14 residues, the cysteine and phenylalanine included. The kept DNA is CDR3 alone, 42 bases in frame from the first base. As encoded in the germline V gene, CDR1 is MDHEN while CDR2 is SYDVKM. Library generation was performed with RT-PCR. The sequencer listed for this sample is Illumina HiSeq 2500. Through fastp at Q25 and MiXCR, TCRdb rebuilt clones from the public reads, retaining in-frame beta chains. Each CDR3 protein appears once, grouped with its most common genes and DNA. A total of fewer than 200,000 distinct CDR3 sequences appear in this sample, around 9% of them only once. Approximately 10% of the sample is held by the ten biggest clonotypes.

The clonotype was recovered from a man aged 50 to 59 who received an inactivated influenza vaccine. Donor details come from another sample of the same person, matched by shared clones. The chain is made from TRBV28 and TRBJ1-2, with a weak D call of TRBD1 (6 bases match). The sequenced sample was non-naive T cells sorted from PBMCs, obtained on the day of vaccination. The cell subset or site label, as the study defines it: memory T cell fraction. The nucleotides read TGTGCCAGCAGTTTATCTGACAGGAACTATGGCTACACCTTC. Its amino acids are CASSLSDRNYGYTF.